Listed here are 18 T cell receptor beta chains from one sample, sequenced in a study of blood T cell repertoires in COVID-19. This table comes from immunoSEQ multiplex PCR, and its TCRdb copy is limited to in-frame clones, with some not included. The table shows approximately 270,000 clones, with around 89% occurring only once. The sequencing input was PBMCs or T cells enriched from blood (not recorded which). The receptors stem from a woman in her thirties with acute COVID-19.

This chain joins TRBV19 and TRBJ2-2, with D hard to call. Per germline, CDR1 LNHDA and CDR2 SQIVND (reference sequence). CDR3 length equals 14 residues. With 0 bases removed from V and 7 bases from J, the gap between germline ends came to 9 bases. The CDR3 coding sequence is TGTGCCAGTAGTATAGATGTTAGTATCGGGGAGCTGTTTTTT. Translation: CASSIDVSIGELFF. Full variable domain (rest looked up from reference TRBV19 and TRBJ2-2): DGGITQSPKYLFRKEGQNVTLSCEQNLNHDAMYWYRQDPGQGLRLIYYSQIVNDFQKGDIAEGYSVSREKKESFPLTVTSAQKNPTAFYLCASSIDVSIGELFFGEGSRLTVL.

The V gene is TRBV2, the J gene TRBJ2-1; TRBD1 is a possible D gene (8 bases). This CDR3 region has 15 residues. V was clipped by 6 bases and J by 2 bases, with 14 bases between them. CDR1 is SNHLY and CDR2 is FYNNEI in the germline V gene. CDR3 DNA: TGTGCCAGCAGCACAGGGGGGACTACCTACAATGAGCAGTTCTTC. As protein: CASSTGGTTYNEQFF.

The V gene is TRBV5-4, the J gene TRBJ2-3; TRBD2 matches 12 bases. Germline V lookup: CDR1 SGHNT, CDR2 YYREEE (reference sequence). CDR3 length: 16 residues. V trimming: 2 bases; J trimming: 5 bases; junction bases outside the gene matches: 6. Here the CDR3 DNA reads TGTGCCAGCAGCTTCGGACTAGCGGGACGCAAAGATACGCAGTATTTT. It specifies CASSFGLAGRKDTQYF.

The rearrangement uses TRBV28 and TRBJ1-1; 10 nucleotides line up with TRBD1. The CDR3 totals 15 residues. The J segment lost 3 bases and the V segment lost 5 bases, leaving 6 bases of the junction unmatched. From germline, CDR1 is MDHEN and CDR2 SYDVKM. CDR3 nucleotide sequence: TGTGCCAGCAGTGGCCCGGACAGGGGGGACACTGAAGCTTTCTTT. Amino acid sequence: CASSGPDRGDTEAFF. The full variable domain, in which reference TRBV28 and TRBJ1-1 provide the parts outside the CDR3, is DVKVTQSSRYLVKRTGEKVFLECVQDMDHENMFWYRQDPGLGLRLIYFSYDVKMKEKGDIPEGYSVSREKKERFSLILESASTNQTSMYLCASSGPDRGDTEAFFGQGTRLTVV.

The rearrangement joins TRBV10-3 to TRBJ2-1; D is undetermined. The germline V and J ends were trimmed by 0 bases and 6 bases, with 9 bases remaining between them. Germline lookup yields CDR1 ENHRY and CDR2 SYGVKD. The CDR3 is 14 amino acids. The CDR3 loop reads CAISESGPANEQFF. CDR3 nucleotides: TGTGCCATCAGTGAGTCGGGCCCCGCCAATGAGCAGTTCTTC.

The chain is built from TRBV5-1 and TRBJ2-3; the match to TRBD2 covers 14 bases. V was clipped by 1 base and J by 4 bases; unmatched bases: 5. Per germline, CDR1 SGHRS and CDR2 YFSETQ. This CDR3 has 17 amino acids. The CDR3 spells CASSLNRGLAGADTQYF. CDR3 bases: TGCGCCAGCAGCTTGAACAGGGGACTAGCGGGAGCAGATACGCAGTATTTT.

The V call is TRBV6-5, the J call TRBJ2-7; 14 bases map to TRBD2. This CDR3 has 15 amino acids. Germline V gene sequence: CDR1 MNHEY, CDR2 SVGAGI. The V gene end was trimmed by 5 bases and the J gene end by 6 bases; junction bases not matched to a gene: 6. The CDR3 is CASSTGTSGSTEQYF. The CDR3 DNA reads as TGTGCCAGCAGTACAGGGACTAGCGGGAGTACCGAGCAGTACTTC.

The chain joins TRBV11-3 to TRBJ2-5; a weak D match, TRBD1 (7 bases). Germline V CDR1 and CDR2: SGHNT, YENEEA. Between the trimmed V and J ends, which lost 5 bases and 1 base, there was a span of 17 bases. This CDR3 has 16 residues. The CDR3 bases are TGTGCCAGCAGCCTATCACAGGGGAGGCCCCAAGAGACCCAGTACTTC. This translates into CASSLSQGRPQETQYF.

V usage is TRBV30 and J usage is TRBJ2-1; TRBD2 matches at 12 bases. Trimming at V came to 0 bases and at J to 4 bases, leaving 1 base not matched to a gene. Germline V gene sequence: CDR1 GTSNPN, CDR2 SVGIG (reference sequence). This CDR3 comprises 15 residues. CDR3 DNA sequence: TGTGCCTGGAGTGTTCTAGCGGGAGGGTACAATGAGCAGTTCTTC. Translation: CAWSVLAGGYNEQFF.

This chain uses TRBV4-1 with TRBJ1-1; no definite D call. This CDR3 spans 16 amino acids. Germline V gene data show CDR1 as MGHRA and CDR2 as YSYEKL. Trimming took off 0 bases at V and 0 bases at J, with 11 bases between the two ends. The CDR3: CASSQDWSGLNTEAFF. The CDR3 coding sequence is TGCGCCAGCAGCCAAGATTGGTCAGGTTTGAACACTGAAGCTTTCTTT.

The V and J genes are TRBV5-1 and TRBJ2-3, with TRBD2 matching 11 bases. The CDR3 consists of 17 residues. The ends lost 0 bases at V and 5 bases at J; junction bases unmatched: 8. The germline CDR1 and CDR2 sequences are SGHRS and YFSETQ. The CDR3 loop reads CASSLGLAGIPLDTQYF. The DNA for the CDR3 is TGCGCCAGCAGCTTGGGACTAGCGGGGATCCCACTAGATACGCAGTATTTT.

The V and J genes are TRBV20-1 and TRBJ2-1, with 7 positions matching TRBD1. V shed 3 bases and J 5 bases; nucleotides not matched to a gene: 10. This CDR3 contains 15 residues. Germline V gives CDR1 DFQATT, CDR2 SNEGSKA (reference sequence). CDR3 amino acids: CSASTETGPDNEQFF. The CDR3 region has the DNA TGCAGTGCTAGTACTGAGACAGGGCCAGACAATGAGCAGTTCTTC.

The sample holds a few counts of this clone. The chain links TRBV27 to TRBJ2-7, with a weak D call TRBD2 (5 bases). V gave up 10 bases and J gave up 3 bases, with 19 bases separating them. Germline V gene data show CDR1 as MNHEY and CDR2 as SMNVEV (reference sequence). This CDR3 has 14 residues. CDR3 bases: TGTGCCACCCAGAAGGGCGGGCTCTACTACGAGCAGTACTTC. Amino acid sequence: CATQKGGLYYEQYF.

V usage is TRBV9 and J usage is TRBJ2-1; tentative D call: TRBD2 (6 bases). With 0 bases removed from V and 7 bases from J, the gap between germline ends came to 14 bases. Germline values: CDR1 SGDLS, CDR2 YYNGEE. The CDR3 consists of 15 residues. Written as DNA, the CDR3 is TGTGCCAGCAGCGTAGATGGAGGGACGGGAAATGAGCAGTTCTTC. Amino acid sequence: CASSVDGGTGNEQFF.

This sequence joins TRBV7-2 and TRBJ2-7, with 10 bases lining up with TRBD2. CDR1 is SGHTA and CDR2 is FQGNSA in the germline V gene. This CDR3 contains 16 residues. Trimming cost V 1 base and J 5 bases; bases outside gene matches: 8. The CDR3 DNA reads TGTGCCAGCAGCTTAGGGAGGAGCGGGAGGGAAAACGAGCAGTACTTC. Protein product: CASSLGRSGRENEQYF.

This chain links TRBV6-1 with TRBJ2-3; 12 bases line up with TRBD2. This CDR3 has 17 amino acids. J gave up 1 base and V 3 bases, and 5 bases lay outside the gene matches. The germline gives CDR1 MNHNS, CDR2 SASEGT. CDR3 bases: TGTGCCAGCAGTGACACACGACTAGCGGGAGGCACAGATACGCAGTATTTT. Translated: CASSDTRLAGGTDTQYF.

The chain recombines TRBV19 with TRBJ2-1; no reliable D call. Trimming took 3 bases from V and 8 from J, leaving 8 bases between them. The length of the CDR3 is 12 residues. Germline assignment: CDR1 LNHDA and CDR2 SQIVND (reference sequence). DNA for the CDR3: TGTGCCAGTAGTATGAGTCCCCATGAGCAGTTCTTC. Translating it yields CASSMSPHEQFF.

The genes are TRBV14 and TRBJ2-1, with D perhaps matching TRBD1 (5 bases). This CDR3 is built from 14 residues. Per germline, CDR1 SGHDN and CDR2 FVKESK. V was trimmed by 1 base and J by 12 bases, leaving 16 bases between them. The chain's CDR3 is CASSQALGRNGQFF. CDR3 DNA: TGTGCCAGCAGCCAAGCCCTGGGGCGCAACGGGCAGTTCTTC.